The sequence of this TCR beta chain was determined in a study of cytomegalovirus exposure and HLA in healthy donors. V lost 0 bases, J lost 0 bases, and 8 bases lay in between. Germline CDR1 MNHEY, CDR2 SVGAGI. The CDR3 has 15 residues. Whole-study results and caveats: According to a later analysis, most TCR beta chains associated with CMV appeared HLA-restricted. CMV serostatus stood as the only immune exposure information on hand.

The sample holds a few counts of this clone. Its antigen remains unidentified. PCR involved 60 Vbeta and 13 Jbeta primers. Data came from immunoSEQ multiplex PCR; TCRdb stores just in-frame clones and leaves some out. The table includes some 120,000 clones, over 9.5% detected once. V is TRBV6-5 and J is TRBJ1-1; D not certain. The receptor's source is a woman between 18 and 30 years old in good health and CMV-seropositive. Sequencing was carried out using PBMCs. The CDR3 nucleotides are TGTGCCAGCAGTTACTCGGGAGGCATGAACACTGAAGCTTTCTTT. Translation: CASSYSGGMNTEAFF.